Listed below are T cell receptor beta chains from one sample, sequenced in a study of blood T cell repertoires in COVID-19. Data came from immunoSEQ multiplex PCR; TCRdb stores just in-frame clones and leaves some out. The sample includes about 64,000 clones, around 86% of them seen just once. Sequenced sample: peripheral blood. Receptors were obtained from a middle-aged man with acute or convalescent COVID-19. CDR3s include the opening cysteine and the closing phenylalanine or tryptophan. D genes are given only for firm matches. Rows give clone size only sometimes, using once, few, many, or a class for an expanded clone.

j_call,d_call,cdr3_length,clone_size,v_call,cdr3_nt,cdr3_aa
TRBJ1-3,.,17,.,TRBV6-1,TGTGCCAGCAGTGAAGGGAACAGAATATCCTCTGGAAACACCATATATTTT,CASSEGNRISSGNTIYF
TRBJ1-2,.,16,.,TRBV7-8,TGTGCCAGCAGCTCTGGAGTTGGGACACGGAACTATGGCTACACCTTC,CASSSGVGTRNYGYTF
TRBJ2-5,.,15,.,TRBV2,TGTGCCAGCAGTGAAGGTCAGGGATACCAAGAGACCCAGTACTTC,CASSEGQGYQETQYF
TRBJ2-7,TRBD1,13,.,TRBV24-1,TGTGCCACCAGTGCTCCAGACAGGGACGAGCAGTACTTC,CATSAPDRDEQYF
TRBJ1-1,TRBD1,17,.,TRBV28,TGTGCCAGCAGTCTAATGCAGGGGGCGGACTTGGGGACTGAAGCTTTCTTT,CASSLMQGADLGTEAFF
TRBJ1-6,TRBD1,15,.,TRBV28,TGTGCCAGCAGGCCTGGGACAGGCGGCAATTCACCCCTCCACTTT,CASRPGTGGNSPLHF
TRBJ2-1,.,15,few,TRBV5-1,TGCGCCAGCAGCTTGCGGTTTCAGGTGGTCAATGAGCAGTTCTTC,CASSLRFQVVNEQFF
TRBJ1-1,.,14,.,TRBV10-1,TGCGCCAGCAGTGAGTCTCAGGGATACACTGAAGCTTTCTTT,CASSESQGYTEAFF
TRBJ2-5,TRBD1,16,.,TRBV24-1,TGTGCCACCAGTGATTTGGGGACAGGGGATGAGGAGACCCAGTACTTC,CATSDLGTGDEETQYF
TRBJ1-2,.,13,few,TRBV30,TGTGCCTGGAGTGTACGCGCTAACTATGGCTACACCTTC,CAWSVRANYGYTF